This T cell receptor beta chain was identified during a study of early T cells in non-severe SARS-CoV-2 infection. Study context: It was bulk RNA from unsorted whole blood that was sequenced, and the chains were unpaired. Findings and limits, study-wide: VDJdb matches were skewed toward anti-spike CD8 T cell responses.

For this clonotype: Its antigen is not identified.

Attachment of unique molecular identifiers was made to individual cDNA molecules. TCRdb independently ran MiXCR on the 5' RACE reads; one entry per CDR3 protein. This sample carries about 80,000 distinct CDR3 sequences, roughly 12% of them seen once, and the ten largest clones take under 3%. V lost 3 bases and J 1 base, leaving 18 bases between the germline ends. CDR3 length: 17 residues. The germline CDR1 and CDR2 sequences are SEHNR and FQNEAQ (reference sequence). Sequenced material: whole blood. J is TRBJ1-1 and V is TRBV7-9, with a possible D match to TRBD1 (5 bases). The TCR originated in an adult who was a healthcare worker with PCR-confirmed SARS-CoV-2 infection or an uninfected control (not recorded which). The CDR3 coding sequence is TGTGCCAGCAGCTTTCGCCAGGGTTTTTTCTCGAACACTGAAGCTTTCTTT. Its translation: CASSFRQGFFSNTEAFF.